The 15 T cell receptor beta chains listed next were all sequenced from one sample in a study of T cell repertoires in cytomegalovirus infection. No antigen has been identified for these receptors. Via MiXCR, TCRdb re-called the reads, giving one row per CDR3 protein. Here the sample spans roughly 280,000 distinct CDR3 sequences, 22% being singletons. This specimen consisted of cultured PBMCs, obtained from culture after CMV antigen stimulation. These receptors originate from a human donor in good health (CMV status not recorded). Some clones in this sample may be carry-over from other donors' samples.

This clonotype was counted many times. The rearrangement joins TRBV7-2 to TRBJ1-3; 9 nucleotides agree with TRBD1. V trimming: 7 bases; J trimming: 0 bases; junction bases outside the gene matches: 4. This CDR3 region has 15 residues. CDR1 and CDR2 from the germline V gene are SGHTA and FQGNSA. This CDR3 is CASTGDRASGNTIYF. The CDR3 bases are TGTGCCAGCACCGGGGACAGGGCCTCTGGAAACACCATATATTTT.

This chain links TRBV7-2 with TRBJ2-1; 7 positions match TRBD2. Per the germline V gene, CDR1 is SGHTA and CDR2 is FQGNSA. The CDR3 sequence is 14 residues long. The trim removed 5 bases at V and 7 bases at J, leaving 8 bases unmatched. CDR3 region: CASSIQREGNEQFF. DNA for the CDR3: TGTGCCAGCAGCATACAGCGGGAAGGAAATGAGCAGTTCTTC.

This chain uses TRBV19 with TRBJ1-2, with no clear D. The CDR3 extends over 13 amino acids. V dropped 0 bases and J dropped 2 bases, with 4 bases sitting between them. The V gene's germline CDR1 is LNHDA and CDR2 SQIVND (reference sequence). The CDR3 protein is CASSIELNYGYTF. In DNA, the CDR3 is TGTGCCAGTAGTATAGAGTTAAACTATGGCTACACCTTC.

V gene TRBV28 combines with J gene TRBJ1-4, with a weak D call TRBD1 (5 bases). Trimming took off 7 bases at V and 7 bases at J, with 13 bases between the two ends. There are 13 residues in the CDR3. From germline, CDR1 is MDHEN and CDR2 SYDVKM. CDR3 DNA sequence: TGTGCCAGCACCAGCTCCAGGGCTGAAAAACTGTTTTTT. Protein product: CASTSSRAEKLFF.

The chain carries TRBV7-9 and TRBJ1-1; 9 positions agree with TRBD1. CDR3 length equals 15 residues. The trim removed 1 base at V and 9 bases at J, leaving 9 bases unmatched. Germline loops: CDR1 SEHNR, CDR2 FQNEAQ (reference sequence). CDR3 DNA: TGTGCCAGCAGCTTAGACGGGACAGGGATTGTGAAAGCTTTCTTT. Its translation is CASSLDGTGIVKAFF.

The gene calls are TRBV5-4 and TRBJ2-1, with 7 nucleotides matching TRBD2. The trim removed 7 bases at V and 4 bases at J, leaving 8 bases unmatched. The CDR3 has 14 residues. The germline V gene encodes CDR1 SGHNT and CDR2 YYREEE (reference sequence). This CDR3 is CASGTTGGYNEQFF. The CDR3 bases are TGTGCCAGCGGAACTACGGGGGGATACAATGAGCAGTTCTTC.

The chain recombines TRBV14 with TRBJ1-4, with D unclear. CDR1 and CDR2 from the germline V gene are SGHDN and FVKESK. This CDR3 spans 15 amino acids. V gave up 1 base and J gave up 6 bases, with 12 bases separating them. Here the CDR3 reads CASSQGPGVDEKLFF. The CDR3, as DNA: TGTGCCAGCAGCCAAGGTCCCGGGGTTGATGAAAAACTGTTTTTT.

This clonotype was observed a handful of times. The rearrangement links TRBV4-1 to TRBJ2-2; tentative D call: TRBD1 (5 bases). Looked up from germline, CDR1 is MGHRA and CDR2 is YSYEKL. The CDR3 runs to 18 residues. V lost 0 bases and J 2 bases, leaving 16 bases between the germline ends. The CDR3 nucleotides are TGCGCCAGCAGCCAAGATCAAGGCGTCAGGGCAAACACCGGGGAGCTGTTTTTT. Its protein is CASSQDQGVRANTGELFF.

The chain recombines TRBV5-4 with TRBJ2-5, with 10 positions matching TRBD1. The ends lost 4 bases at V and 4 bases at J; junction bases unmatched: 4. The CDR3 is 14 residues long. Germline V gene sequence: CDR1 SGHNT, CDR2 YYREEE (reference sequence). CDR3 residues: CASSRQGAVETQYF. CDR3 DNA: TGTGCCAGCAGCCGACAGGGGGCGGTAGAGACCCAGTACTTC.

This clonotype was observed at least ten times. The V and J genes are TRBV7-2 and TRBJ2-1; 7 bases are shared with TRBD1. J lost 12 bases, V lost 5 bases, and 25 bases had no gene match. CDR3 length: 18 amino acids. Germline assignment: CDR1 SGHTA and CDR2 FQGNSA. CDR3 in DNA: TGTGCCAGCAGCCCTAGAGGGGGCGCCGGGACCCGCCGGTATGGGCAGTTCTTC. Its protein is CASSPRGGAGTRRYGQFF.

The chain recombines TRBV6-1 with TRBJ1-1; 8 bases are a match to TRBD1. Trimming cost V 6 bases and J 0 bases; bases outside gene matches: 15. Germline V gene lookup returns CDR1 MNHNS and CDR2 SASEGT. The CDR3 has 18 amino acids. The CDR3 nucleotides read TGTGCCAGCAGAGCCGGGACAGGCCTCTCCGCGATGAACACTGAAGCTTTCTTT. Residues: CASRAGTGLSAMNTEAFF.

The chain joins TRBV5-1 to TRBJ1-3; D is undetermined. The CDR3 is made up of 16 amino acids. V was trimmed by 0 bases and J by 2 bases, leaving 12 bases between them. Germline values: CDR1 SGHRS, CDR2 YFSETQ. CDR3 nucleotide sequence: TGCGCCAGCAGCTTGGAAGGAGCCAGGCCTGGAAACACCATATATTTT. Residues: CASSLEGARPGNTIYF.

This clonotype has just a few counts. The chain couples TRBV19 to TRBJ1-2, with a tentative D call TRBD1 (5 bases). The CDR3 has 12 residues. The germline V gene encodes CDR1 LNHDA and CDR2 SQIVND (reference sequence). V lost 9 bases to trimming and J lost 9 bases, with 17 bases between them. The CDR3 loop is CASSGLSVSYTF. CDR3 nucleotides: TGTGCCAGCTCGGGACTCTCTGTGAGCTACACCTTC. The variable domain in full, completed from reference TRBV19 and TRBJ1-2, reads DGGITQSPKYLFRKEGQNVTLSCEQNLNHDAMYWYRQDPGQGLRLIYYSQIVNDFQKGDIAEGYSVSREKKESFPLTVTSAQKNPTAFYLCASSGLSVSYTFGSGTRLTVV.

The J gene is TRBJ1-2, the V gene TRBV12-3 or TRBV12-4, with D possibly being TRBD1 (6 bases). Between the trimmed V and J ends, which lost 6 bases and 2 bases, there was a span of 13 bases. The CDR3 loop spans 14 amino acids. CDR3 region: CASRRGGANYGYTF. CDR3 in DNA: TGTGCCAGCAGAAGGGGGGGGGCCAACTATGGCTACACCTTC.

This clonotype has only a few counts. The chain carries TRBV4-1 and TRBJ1-4, with D possibly TRBD1 on 6 matching bases. This CDR3 has 15 residues. Looked up from germline, CDR1 is MGHRA and CDR2 is YSYEKL. V lost 2 bases and J lost 6, with 13 bases in between. The CDR3 reads CASSQTQGIDEKLFF. The CDR3 DNA reads as TGCGCCAGCAGCCAAACACAGGGAATTGATGAAAAACTGTTTTTT.